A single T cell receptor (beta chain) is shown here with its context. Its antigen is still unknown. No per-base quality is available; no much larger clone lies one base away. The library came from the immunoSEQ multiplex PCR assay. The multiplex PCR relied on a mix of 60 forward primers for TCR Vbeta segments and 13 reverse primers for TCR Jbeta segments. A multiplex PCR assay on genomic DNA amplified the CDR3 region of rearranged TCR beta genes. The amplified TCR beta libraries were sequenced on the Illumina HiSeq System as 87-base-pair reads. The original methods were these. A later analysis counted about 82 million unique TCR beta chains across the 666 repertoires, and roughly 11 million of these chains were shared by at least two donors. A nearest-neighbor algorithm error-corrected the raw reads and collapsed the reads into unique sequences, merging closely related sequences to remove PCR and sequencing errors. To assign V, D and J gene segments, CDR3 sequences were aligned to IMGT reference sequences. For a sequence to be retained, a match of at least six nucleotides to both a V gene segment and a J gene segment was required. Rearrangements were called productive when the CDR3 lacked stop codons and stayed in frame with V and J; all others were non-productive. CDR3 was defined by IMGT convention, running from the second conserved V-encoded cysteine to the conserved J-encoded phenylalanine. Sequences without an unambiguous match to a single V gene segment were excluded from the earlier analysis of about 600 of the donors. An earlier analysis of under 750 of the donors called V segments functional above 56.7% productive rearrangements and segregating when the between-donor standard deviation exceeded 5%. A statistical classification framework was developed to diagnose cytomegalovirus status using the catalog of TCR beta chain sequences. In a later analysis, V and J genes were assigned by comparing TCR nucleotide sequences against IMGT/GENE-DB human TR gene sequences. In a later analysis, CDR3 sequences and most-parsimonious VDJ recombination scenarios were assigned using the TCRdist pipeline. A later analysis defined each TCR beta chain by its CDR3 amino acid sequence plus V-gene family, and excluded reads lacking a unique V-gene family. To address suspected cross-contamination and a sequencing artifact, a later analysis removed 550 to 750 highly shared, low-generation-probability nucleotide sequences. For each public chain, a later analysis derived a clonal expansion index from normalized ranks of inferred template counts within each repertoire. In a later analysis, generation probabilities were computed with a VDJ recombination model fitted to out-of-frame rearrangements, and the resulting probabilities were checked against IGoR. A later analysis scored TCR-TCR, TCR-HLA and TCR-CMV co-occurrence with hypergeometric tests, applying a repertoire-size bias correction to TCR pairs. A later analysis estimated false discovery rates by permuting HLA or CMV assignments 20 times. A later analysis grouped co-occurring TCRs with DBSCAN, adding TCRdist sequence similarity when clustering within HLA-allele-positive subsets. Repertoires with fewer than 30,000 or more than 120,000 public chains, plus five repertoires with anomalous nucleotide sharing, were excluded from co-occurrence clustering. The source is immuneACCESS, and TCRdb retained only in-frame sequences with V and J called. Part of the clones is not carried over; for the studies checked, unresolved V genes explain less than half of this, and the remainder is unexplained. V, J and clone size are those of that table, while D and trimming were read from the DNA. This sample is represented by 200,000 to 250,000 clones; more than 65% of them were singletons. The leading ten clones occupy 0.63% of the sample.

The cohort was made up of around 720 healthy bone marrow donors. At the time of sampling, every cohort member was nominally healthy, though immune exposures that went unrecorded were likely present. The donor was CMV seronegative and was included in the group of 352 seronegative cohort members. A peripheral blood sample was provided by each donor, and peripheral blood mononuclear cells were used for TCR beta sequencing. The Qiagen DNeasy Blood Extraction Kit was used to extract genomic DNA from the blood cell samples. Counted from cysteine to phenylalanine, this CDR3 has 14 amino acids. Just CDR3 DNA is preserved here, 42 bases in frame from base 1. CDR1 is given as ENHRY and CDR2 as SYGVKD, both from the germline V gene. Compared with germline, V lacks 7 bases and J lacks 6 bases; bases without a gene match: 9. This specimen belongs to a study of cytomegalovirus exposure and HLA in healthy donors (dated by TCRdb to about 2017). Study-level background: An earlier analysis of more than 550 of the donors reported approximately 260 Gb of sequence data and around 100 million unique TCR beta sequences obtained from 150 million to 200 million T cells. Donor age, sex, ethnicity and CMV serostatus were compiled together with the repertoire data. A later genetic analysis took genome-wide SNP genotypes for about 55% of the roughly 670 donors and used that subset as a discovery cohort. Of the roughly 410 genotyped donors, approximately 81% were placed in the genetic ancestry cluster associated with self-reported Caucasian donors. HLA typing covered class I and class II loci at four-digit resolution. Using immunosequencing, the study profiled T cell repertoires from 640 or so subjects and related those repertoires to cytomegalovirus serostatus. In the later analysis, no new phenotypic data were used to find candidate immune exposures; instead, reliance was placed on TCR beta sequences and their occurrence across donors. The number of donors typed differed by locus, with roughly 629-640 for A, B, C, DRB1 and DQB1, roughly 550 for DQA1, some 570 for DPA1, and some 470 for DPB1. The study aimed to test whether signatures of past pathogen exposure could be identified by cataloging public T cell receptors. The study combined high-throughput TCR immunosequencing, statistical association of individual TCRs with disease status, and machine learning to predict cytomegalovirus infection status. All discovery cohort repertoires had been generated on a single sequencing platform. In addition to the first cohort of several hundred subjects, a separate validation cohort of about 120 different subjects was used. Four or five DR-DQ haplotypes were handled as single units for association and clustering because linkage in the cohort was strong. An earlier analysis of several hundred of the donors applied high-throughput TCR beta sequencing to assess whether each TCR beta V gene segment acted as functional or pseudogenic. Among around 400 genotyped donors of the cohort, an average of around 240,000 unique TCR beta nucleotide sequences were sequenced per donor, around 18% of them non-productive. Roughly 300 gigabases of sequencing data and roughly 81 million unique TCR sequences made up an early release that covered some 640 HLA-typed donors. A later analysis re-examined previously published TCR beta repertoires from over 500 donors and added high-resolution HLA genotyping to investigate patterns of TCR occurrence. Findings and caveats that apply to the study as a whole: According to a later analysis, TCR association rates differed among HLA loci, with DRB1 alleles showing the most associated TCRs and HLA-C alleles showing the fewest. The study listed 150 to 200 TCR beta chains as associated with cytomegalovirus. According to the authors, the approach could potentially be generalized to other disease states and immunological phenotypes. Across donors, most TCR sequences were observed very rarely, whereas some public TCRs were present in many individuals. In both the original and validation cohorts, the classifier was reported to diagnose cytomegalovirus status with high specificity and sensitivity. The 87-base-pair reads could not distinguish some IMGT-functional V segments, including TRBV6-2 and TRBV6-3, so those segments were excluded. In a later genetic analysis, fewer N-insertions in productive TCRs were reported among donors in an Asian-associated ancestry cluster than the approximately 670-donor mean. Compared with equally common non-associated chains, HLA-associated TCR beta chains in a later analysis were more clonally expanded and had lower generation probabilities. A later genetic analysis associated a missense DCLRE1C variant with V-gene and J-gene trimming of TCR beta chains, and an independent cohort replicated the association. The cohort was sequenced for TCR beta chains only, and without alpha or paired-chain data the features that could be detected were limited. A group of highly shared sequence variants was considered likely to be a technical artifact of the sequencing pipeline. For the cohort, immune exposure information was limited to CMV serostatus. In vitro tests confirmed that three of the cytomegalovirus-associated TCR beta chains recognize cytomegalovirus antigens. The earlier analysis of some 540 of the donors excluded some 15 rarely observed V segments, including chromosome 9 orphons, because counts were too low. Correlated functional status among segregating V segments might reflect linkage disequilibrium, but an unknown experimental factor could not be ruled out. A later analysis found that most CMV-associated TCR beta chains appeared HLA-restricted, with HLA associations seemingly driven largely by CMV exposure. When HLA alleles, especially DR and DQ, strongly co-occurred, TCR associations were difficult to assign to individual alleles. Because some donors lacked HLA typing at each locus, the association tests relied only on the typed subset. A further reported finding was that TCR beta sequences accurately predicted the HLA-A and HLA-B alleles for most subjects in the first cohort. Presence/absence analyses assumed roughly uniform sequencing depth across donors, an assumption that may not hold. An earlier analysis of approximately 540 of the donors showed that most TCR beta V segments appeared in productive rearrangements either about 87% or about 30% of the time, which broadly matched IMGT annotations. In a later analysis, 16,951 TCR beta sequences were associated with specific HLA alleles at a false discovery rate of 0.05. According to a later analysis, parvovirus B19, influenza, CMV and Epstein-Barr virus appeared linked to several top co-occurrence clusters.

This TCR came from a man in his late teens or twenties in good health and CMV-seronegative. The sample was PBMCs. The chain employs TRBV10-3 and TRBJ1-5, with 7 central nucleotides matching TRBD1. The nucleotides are TGTGCCATCACTTCAGACAGGGAAGGTCAGCCCCAGCATTTT. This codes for CAITSDREGQPQHF.